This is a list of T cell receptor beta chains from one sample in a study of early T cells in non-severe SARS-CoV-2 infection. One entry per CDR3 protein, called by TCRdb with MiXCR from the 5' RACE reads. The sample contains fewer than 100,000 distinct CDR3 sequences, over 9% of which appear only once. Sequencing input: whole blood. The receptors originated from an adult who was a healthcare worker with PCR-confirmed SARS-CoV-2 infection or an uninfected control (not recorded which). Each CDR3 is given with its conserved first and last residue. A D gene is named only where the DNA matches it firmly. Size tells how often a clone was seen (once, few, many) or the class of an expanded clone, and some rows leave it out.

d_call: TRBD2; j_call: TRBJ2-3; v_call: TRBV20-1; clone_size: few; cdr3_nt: TGCAGTCCCCGACTAGCGTTGGGGGGAGATACGCAGTATTTT; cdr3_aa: CSPRLALGGDTQYF
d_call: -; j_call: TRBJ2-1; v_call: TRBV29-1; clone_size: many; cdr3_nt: TGCAGCGTCAGCGCTCGGCTAGCGAGCTACAATGAGCAGTTCTTC; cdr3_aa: CSVSARLASYNEQFF
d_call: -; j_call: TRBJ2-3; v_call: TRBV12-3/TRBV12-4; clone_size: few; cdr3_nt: TGTGCCAGCAGCCATGGTGATTGGGCCACAGATACGCAGTATTTT; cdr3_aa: CASSHGDWATDTQYF
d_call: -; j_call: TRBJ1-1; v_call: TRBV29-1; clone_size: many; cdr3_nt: TGCAGCGTTGTAAGAGCCACTGAAGCTTTCTTT; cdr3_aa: CSVVRATEAFF
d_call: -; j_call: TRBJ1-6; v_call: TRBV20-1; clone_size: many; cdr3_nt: TGCAGTGCCCACCCCTCGGGCAGATTTTATAATTCACCCCTCCACTTT; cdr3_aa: CSAHPSGRFYNSPLHF
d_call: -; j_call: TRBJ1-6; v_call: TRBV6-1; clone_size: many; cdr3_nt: TGTGCCAGCAGTGAAGCAGCAGCTTATAATTCACCCCTCCACTTT; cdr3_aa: CASSEAAAYNSPLHF
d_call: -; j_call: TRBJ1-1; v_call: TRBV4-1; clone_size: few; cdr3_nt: TGCGCCAGCAGCCCAAGTCGGACAGAAACTGAAGCTTTCTTT; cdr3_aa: CASSPSRTETEAFF
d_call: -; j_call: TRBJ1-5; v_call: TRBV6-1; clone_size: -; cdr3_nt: TGTGCCAGCAGTGAAGCCGTCGAGGGGTGGCAGCCCCAGCATTTT; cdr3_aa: CASSEAVEGWQPQHF
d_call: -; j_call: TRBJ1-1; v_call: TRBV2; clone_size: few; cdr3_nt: TGTGCCAGCAAACAGGGACTCCTTGAAGCTTTCTTT; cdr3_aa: CASKQGLLEAFF
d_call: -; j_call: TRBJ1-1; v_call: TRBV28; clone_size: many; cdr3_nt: TGTGCCAGCAGTTTCGTTGGGCCAGGAGCTTTCTTT; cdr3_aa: CASSFVGPGAFF
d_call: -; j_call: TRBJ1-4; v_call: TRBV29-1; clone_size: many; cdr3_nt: TGCAGCGTGAGTCCGGAAACTAATGAAAAACTGTTTTTT; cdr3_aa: CSVSPETNEKLFF
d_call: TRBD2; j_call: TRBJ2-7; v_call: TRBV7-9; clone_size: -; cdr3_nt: TGTGCCAGCAGCCCCCGACTAGCGGGAGGGCCGATCCCCTCCTACGAGCAGTACTTC; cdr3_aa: CASSPRLAGGPIPSYEQYF
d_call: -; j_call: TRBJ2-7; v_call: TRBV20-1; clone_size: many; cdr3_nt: TGCAGTGGCCTTAGCGGCTCTTCTTACGAGCAGTACTTC; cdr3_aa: CSGLSGSSYEQYF
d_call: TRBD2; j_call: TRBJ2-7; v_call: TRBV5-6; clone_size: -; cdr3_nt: TGTGCCAGCAGCTTGTCTCTAGCGGGCTATTACGAGCAGTACTTC; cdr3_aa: CASSLSLAGYYEQYF
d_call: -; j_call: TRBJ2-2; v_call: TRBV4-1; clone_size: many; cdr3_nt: -; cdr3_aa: CASSQDRGSGQGGELFFF
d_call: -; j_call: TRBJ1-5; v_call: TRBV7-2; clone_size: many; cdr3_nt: TGTGCCAGCAGCTTTACGGGGGGCGGGCAGCCCCAGCATTTT; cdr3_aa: CASSFTGGGQPQHF
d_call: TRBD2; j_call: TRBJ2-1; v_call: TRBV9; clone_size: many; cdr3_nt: TGTGCCAGCAGCGTCTCCAGCGGGAGGGCCGCGGGGGAGCAGTTCTTC; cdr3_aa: CASSVSSGRAAGEQFF
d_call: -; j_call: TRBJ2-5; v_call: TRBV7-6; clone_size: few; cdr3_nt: TGTGCCAGCAGCTTGGGTCAAGAGACCCAGTACTTC; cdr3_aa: CASSLGQETQYF
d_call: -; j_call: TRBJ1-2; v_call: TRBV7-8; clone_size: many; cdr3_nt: TGTGCCAGCAGCTTAGGCAGGGGATCTAAGGGCTACACCTTC; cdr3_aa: CASSLGRGSKGYTF
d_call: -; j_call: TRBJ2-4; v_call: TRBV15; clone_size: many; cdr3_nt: TGTGCCACCAGCAGAGTGCTAGCCAAAAACATTCAGTACTTC; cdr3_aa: CATSRVLAKNIQYF
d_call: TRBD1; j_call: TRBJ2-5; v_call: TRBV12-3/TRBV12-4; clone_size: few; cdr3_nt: TGTGCCAGCATTCCCGGGACAGCCAAAGTTGCCCAGTACTTC; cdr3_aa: CASIPGTAKVAQYF